This entry concerns a single TCR beta chain. This clonotype was seen a handful of times. This clone's antigen is unknown. There are no base qualities to consult, and no much larger clone falls within one base. Stable Graves' hyperthyroidism was defined as no progression to ophthalmopathy during 18 months of follow-up. Hyperthyroidism patients were newly diagnosed, had a disease duration of under 2 months, and were aged 18 to 65 years. Exclusion was applied to patients with uncontrolled infections, other autoimmune diseases, pregnancy or lactation. Clinical symptoms, serum thyroxine and TRAb, thyroid ultrasound, and orbital computed tomography formed the basis for the diagnoses. Total RNA was extracted with Trizol reagent, and quality was checked on an Agilent 2100 Bioanalyzer. The TCR beta CDR3 regions were amplified from the RNA transcripts. A first-round RT-PCR of the TCR CDR3 used the HTBI primer set with the Qiagen OneStep RT-PCR kit. A second multiplex PCR round built the libraries, followed by size selection and purification. The libraries were sequenced on an Illumina HiSeq2000 using paired-end 100 bp reads. In the authors' own workflow: Raw data were processed with SOAPnuke, discarding reads with adapters, uncalled bases, mean Phred below 15, or no exact constant-primer or identifier match. COPE v1.2.5 was used to merge the high-quality paired reads, and each unique nucleotide sequence was defined as a clonotype. Clonotypes were aligned to IMGT TRBV, TRBD and TRBJ reference segments using MiTCR v1.1. Analysis was restricted to V-J combinations with a frequency above 0.0001, which covered 98% to 99.2% of repertoires. A TCS score was defined as the ratio of F50 (clonal expansion) to E x V (chaos), with BLOSUM62-based TCRdist applied between CDR3 peptides within each V-J. Welch's t-statistics and random forest reduced 500 to 550 V-J features to under 15, which were used in a naive Bayes classifier (R e1071). The Morisita-Horn index was used to measure how similar the thyroid and blood repertoires were. TCRdb reprocessing: public reads trimmed at Q25 with fastp, clones called with MiXCR, in-frame beta chains kept. Entries are consolidated by CDR3 protein sequence, retaining the most common genes and DNA. TCRdb's processing, not the study's, gives the V and J calls here. The sample table lists about 580,000 distinct CDR3 sequences, around 45% of them with a count of one. The ten largest clonotypes hold approximately 7.5% of the sample.

The record originates from a study of T cells in Graves' hyperthyroidism and ophthalmopathy (dated by TCRdb to the late 2010s). Study-wide context: A discovery cohort of roughly 100 patients, roughly 40 with Graves' ophthalmopathy and about 58 with stable Graves' hyperthyroidism, was used to find distinguishing TCR V-J signatures. An independent validation cohort of around 19 hyperthyroidism patients and 17 patients who later progressed to ophthalmopathy tested prospective prediction of ophthalmopathy. The approximately 98 discovery patients were randomly divided into training and test sets at a 7:3 ratio. In addition, the study compared T-cell repertoires in thyroid tissue and in blood from five or six Graves' hyperthyroidism patients. Following sampling, methimazole starting at 30 mg daily was given to hyperthyroidism patients, and high-dose intravenous methylprednisolone was given to ophthalmopathy patients. According to the paper, TCR Vbeta CDR3 sequencing was carried out on over 130 peripheral blood samples, which came from fewer than 50 ophthalmopathy, roughly 75 hyperthyroidism and 17 progressor patients. Overall study outcomes, separate from this receptor: Most expanded thyroid clonotypes (frequency above 0.001) were also detected in blood, a finding suggesting that blood repertoires may reflect thyroid immune responses. In validation, the model predicted progression to ophthalmopathy a median of about 6.8 months before onset, with 70% to 71% sensitivity and roughly 77% specificity. Sample size was not statistically predetermined, and investigators were not blinded to group allocation. A model built on a 13 V-J signature distinguished ophthalmopathy from stable hyperthyroidism, reaching around 90% sensitivity and about 81% specificity in cross-validation and 80%/75% in testing.

The CDR3 has 12 amino acids, counting the end cysteine and phenylalanine. The entry retains the CDR3 DNA only, 36 bases that are in frame from base 1. From a lookup of the germline V gene, CDR1 and CDR2 are SGHVS and FQNEAQ. This receptor was identified in a woman under 30 with Graves' hyperthyroidism. This receptor chain uses TRBV7-8 and TRBJ2-7; the junction holds 7 bases that match TRBD1. The J call may be faulty, since TRBJ2-1 better matches the DNA end. The sample consisted of peripheral blood or thyroid tissue (not recorded which). CDR3 loop: CASSWDSTEQFF. The bases read TGTGCCAGCAGCTGGGACAGCACTGAGCAGTTCTTC.